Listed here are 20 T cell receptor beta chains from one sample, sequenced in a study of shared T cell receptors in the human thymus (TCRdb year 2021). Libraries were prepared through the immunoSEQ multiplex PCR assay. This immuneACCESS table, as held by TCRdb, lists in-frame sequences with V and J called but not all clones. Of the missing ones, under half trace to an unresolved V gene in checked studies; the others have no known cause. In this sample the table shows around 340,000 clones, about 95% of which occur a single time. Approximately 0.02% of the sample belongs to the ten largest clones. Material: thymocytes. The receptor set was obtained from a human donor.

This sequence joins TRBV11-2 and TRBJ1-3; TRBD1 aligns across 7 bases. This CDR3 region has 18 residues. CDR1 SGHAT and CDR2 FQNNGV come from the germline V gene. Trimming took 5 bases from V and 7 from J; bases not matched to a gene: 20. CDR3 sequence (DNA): TGTGCCAGCAGCCGGACTGGACAGGAGAGGCTGGGAGGGAACACCATATATTTT. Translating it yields CASSRTGQERLGGNTIYF.

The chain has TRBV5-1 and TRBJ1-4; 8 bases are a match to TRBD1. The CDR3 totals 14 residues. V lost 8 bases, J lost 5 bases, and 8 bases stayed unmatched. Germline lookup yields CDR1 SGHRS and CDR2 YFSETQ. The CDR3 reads CASTPGTGNEKLFF. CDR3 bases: TGCGCCAGTACCCCCGGGACAGGCAATGAAAAACTGTTTTTT.

The CDR3 protein is CASSFGDRGTGRHVWAGELFF. The CDR3 DNA follows: TGTGCCAGCAGCTTTGGGGACAGGGGGACAGGACGCCATGTTTGGGCCGGGGAGCTGTTTTTT. The chain links TRBV7-3 to TRBJ2-2, with TRBD1 matching over 11 bases. The germline gives CDR1 SGHTA, CDR2 FQGTGA. CDR3 length: 21 amino acids. V lost 3 bases, J lost 6 bases, and 21 bases stayed unmatched.

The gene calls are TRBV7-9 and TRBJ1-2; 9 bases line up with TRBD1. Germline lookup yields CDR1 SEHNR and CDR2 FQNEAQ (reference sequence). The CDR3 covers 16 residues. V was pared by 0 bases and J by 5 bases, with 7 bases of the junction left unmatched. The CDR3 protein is CASSLAIGQGHYGYTF. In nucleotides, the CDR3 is TGTGCCAGCAGCTTAGCCATTGGACAGGGGCATTATGGCTACACCTTC.

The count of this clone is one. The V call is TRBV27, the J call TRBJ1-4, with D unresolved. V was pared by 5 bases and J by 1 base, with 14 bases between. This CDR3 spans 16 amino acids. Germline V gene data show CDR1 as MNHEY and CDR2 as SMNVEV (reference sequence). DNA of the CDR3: TGTGCCAGCAGTCTTCAAACCGGGAGAACTAATGAAAAACTGTTTTTT. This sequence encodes CASSLQTGRTNEKLFF.

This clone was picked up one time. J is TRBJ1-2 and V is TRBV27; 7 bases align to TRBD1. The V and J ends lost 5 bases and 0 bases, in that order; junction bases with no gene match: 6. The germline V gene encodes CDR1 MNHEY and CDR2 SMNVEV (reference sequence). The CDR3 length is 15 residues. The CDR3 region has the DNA TGTGCCAGCAGTCCTTTACAGGGGACTAACTATGGCTACACCTTC. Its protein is CASSPLQGTNYGYTF.

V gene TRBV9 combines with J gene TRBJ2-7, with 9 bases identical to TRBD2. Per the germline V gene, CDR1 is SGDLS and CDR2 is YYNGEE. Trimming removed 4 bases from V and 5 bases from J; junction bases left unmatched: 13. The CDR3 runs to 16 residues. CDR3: CASSLHRSGSRNEQYF. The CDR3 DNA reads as TGTGCCAGCAGCCTACACCGTAGCGGGAGTAGGAACGAGCAGTACTTC.

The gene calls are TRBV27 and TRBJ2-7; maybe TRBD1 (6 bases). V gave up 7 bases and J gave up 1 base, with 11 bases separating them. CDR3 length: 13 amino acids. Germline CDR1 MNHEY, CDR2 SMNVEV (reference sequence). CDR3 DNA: TGTGCCAGCATCCCGACAGGATCCTACGAGCAGTACTTC. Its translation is CASIPTGSYEQYF.

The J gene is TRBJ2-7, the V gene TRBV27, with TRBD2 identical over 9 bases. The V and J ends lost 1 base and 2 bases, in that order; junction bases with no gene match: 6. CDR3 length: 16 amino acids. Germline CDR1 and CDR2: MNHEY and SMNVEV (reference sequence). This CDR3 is CASSLCTAGGTYEQYF. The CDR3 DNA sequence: TGTGCCAGCAGTTTATGTACGGCGGGAGGGACCTACGAGCAGTACTTC.

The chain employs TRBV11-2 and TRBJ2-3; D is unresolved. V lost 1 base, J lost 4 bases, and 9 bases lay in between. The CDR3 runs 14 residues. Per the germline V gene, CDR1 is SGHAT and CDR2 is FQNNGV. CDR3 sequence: CASSLAPASDTQYF. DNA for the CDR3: TGTGCCAGCAGCTTAGCCCCTGCTTCAGATACGCAGTATTTT.

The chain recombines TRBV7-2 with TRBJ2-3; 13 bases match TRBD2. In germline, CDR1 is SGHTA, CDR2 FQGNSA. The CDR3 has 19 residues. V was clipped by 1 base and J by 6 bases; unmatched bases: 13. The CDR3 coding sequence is TGTGCCAGCAGCTTAGGGACTAGCGGGAGCAGAAGGCGAGAGGATACGCAGTATTTT. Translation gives CASSLGTSGSRRREDTQYF.

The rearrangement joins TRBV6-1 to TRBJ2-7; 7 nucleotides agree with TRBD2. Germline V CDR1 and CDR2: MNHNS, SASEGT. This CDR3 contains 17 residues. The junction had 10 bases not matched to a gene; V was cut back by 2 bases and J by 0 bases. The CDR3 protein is CASSELSIRGGSYEQYF. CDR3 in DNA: TGTGCCAGCAGTGAATTATCCATCCGCGGGGGCTCCTACGAGCAGTACTTC.

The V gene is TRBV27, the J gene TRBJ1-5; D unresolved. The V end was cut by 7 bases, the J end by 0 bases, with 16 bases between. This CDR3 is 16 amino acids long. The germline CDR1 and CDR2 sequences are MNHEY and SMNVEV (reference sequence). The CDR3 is CASTPVGAASNQPQHF. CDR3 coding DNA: TGTGCCAGCACCCCAGTTGGTGCCGCTAGCAATCAGCCCCAGCATTTT.

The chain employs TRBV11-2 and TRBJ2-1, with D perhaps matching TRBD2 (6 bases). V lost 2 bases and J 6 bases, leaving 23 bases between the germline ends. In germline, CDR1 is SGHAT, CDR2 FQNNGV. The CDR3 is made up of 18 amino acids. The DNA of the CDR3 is TGTGCCAGCAGCTTAAATTTTCACTCTTGGGGGGATGGCAATGAGCAGTTCTTC. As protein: CASSLNFHSWGDGNEQFF.

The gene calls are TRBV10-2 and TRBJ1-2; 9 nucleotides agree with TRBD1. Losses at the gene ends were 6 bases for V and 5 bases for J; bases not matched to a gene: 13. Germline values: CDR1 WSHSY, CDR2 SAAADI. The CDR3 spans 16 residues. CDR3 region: CASSWAPGQGDYGYTF. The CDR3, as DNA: TGCGCCAGCAGCTGGGCCCCGGGACAGGGAGATTATGGCTACACCTTC.

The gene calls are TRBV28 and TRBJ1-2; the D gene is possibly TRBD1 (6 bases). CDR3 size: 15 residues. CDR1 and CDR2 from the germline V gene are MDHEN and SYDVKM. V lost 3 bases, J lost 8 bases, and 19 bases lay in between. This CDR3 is CASSFRPGGGGGYTF. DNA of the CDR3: TGTGCCAGCAGTTTTCGACCGGGAGGGGGTGGCGGCTACACCTTC.

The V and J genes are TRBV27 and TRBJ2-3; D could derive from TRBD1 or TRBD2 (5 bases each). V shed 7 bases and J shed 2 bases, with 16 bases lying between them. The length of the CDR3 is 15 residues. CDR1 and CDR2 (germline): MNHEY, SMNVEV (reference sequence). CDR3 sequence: CASTPRGRVTDTQYF. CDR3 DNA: TGTGCCAGCACCCCACGGGGCAGGGTCACAGATACGCAGTATTTT.

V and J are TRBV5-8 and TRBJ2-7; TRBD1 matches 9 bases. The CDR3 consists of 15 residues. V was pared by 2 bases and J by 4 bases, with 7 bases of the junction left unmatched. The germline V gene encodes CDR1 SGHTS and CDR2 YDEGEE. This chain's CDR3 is CASSLDRGCPYEQYF. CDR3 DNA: TGTGCCAGCAGCTTAGACAGGGGGTGCCCTTACGAGCAGTACTTC.

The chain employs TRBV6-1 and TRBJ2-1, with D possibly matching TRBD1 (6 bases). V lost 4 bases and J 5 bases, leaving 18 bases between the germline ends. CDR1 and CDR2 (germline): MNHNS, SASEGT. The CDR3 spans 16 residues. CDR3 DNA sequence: TGTGCCAGCAGTGTCCCGGGGACAAGTCTCGACAATGAGCAGTTCTTC. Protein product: CASSVPGTSLDNEQFF.

This CDR3 reads CASSLTQGAPQFF. For the CDR3, the DNA is TGTGCCAGCAGCTTAACGCAGGGGGCTCCACAGTTCTTC. This chain joins TRBV7-3 and TRBJ2-1; TRBD1 matches 8 bases. The CDR3 extends over 13 amino acids. CDR1 SGHTA and CDR2 FQGTGA come from the germline V gene. Trimming cost V 0 bases and J 13 bases; bases outside gene matches: 5.